This T cell receptor (beta chain) is drawn from a study of blood T cells in healthy people across ages. Study details: About one barcoded beta molecule per two T cells came from capture by template switching.

Then a second PCR, running roughly 7 to 11 cycles, was carried out with a sample-barcoded 5' primer and a J-beta primer mix. MiXCR, run by TCRdb on the 5' RACE reads, gives a single entry per CDR3 protein. Here the sample spans about 1.8 million distinct CDR3 sequences, around half being singletons. PBMCs numbering at least 6 million were isolated per sample. The CDR3 has 14 amino acids. V lost 5 bases and J lost 5; bases outside the gene matches: 6. Germline V CDR1 and CDR2: SGHTA, FQGNSA. Sequencing was done on a sample of blood. J is TRBJ1-5 and V is TRBV7-2, with 7 bases that match TRBD1. The receptor's source is a woman aged 40 to 49 in good health. The CDR3 DNA follows: TGTGCCAGCAGCCTGGGACAGAGTCATCAGCCCCAGCATTTT. Translated, it gives CASSLGQSHQPQHF.